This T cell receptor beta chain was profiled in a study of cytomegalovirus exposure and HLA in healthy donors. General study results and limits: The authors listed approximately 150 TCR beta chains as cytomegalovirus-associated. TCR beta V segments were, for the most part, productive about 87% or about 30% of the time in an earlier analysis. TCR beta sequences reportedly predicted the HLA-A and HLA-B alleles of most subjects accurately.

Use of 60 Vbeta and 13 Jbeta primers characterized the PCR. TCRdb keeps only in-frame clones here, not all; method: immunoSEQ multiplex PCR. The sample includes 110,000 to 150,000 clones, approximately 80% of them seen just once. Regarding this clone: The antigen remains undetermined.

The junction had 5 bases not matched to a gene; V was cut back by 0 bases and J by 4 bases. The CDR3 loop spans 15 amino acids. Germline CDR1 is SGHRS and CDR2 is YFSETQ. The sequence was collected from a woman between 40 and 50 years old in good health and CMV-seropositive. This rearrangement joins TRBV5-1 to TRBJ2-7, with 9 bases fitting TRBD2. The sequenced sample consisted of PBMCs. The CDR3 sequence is CASSLDGTSRYEQYF. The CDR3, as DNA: TGCGCCAGCAGCTTGGATGGGACTAGCAGATACGAGCAGTACTTC. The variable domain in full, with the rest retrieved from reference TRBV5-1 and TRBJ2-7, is KAGVTQTPRYLIKTRGQQVTLSCSPISGHRSVSWYQQTPGQGLQFLFEYFSETQRNKGNFPGRFSGRQFSNSRSEMNVSTLELGDSALYLCASSLDGTSRYEQYFGPGTRLTVT.